This T cell receptor (beta chain) was sequenced for a study of identical twins. General study results and limits: Sequences that were out-of-frame, alpha and twin-shared displayed an excess of low generation probability.

Trimming at V came to 1 base and at J to 10 bases, leaving 4 bases not matched to a gene. The germline V gene has CDR1 SGHRS and CDR2 YFSETQ. There are 14 residues in the CDR3. Concerning this clonotype: Its antigen is not identified.

From the 5' RACE reads, TCRdb called clonotypes with MiXCR, one entry per CDR3 protein. Altogether 1.5 million to 2 million distinct CDR3 sequences are present, about 32% being singletons, with the ten largest covering approximately 0.29%. The chain employs TRBV5-1 and TRBJ2-1; the match to TRBD2 covers 11 bases. Material: cord blood. This TCR was sampled from a newborn girl in good health. The CDR3 is CASSLLAGGQEQFF. The DNA for the CDR3 is TGCGCCAGCAGCTTGTTAGCGGGGGGGCAGGAGCAGTTCTTC. The full variable domain, in which reference TRBV5-1 and TRBJ2-1 provide the parts outside the CDR3, is KAGVTQTPRYLIKTRGQQVTLSCSPISGHRSVSWYQQTPGQGLQFLFEYFSETQRNKGNFPGRFSGRQFSNSRSEMNVSTLELGDSALYLCASSLLAGGQEQFFGPGTRLTVL.